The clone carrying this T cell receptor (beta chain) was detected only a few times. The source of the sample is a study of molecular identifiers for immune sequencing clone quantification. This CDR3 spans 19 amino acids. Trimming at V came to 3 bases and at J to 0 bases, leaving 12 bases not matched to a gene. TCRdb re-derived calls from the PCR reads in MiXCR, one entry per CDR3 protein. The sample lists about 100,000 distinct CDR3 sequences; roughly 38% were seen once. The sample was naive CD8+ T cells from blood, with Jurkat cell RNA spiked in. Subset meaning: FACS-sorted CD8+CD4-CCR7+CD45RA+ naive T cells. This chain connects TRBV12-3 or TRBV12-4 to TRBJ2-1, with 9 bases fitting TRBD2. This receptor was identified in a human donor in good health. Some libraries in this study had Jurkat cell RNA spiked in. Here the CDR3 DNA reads TGTGCCAGCAGTTTTATTATAGGGCTAGCGGGAACCTCCTACAATGAGCAGTTCTTC. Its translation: CASSFIIGLAGTSYNEQFF.